What follows are 19 T cell receptor beta chains derived from one specimen sequenced in a study of blood T cell repertoires in COVID-19. Repertoires were generated with immunoSEQ multiplex PCR, while TCRdb's copy carries only in-frame clones and drops some. The profile covers over 70,000 clones, with 80% appearing a single time and 15% to 20% taken by the ten largest. The sequenced sample was peripheral blood. The receptors were sampled from an older man who had recovered from COVID-19.

V gene TRBV28 combines with J gene TRBJ2-7; no clear D gene. Germline CDR1 MDHEN, CDR2 SYDVKM. The CDR3 has 11 residues. Between the trimmed V and J ends, which lost 2 bases and 5 bases, there was a span of 4 bases. The CDR3 region has the DNA TGTGCCAGCAGTTTAGAGCACGAGCAGTACTTC. As protein: CASSLEHEQYF.

In its sample, this clone was seen once. The chain recombines TRBV5-4 with TRBJ2-7; 9 bases fit TRBD1. The CDR3 loop spans 13 amino acids. The V segment lost 3 bases and the J segment 7 bases; nucleotides outside the gene matches: 5. Germline V gives CDR1 SGHNT, CDR2 YYREEE (reference sequence). CDR3 sequence reads: CASSYRGQGEQYF. The CDR3 nucleotides are TGTGCCAGCAGCTACAGGGGGCAGGGGGAGCAGTACTTC.

The chain is built from TRBV6-2 or TRBV6-3 and TRBJ1-3; 8 bases match TRBD1. After removal of 5 bases from V and 4 bases from J, the junction contained 7 bases not matched to a gene. This CDR3 is built from 15 residues. CDR1 is MNHEY, CDR2 SVGEGT, per germline. CDR3 region: CASSRTGTGGNTIYF. For the CDR3, the DNA is TGTGCCAGCAGTCGGACCGGGACAGGAGGAAACACCATATATTTT.

Only a few counts were recorded for this clone. The chain recombines TRBV7-9 with TRBJ1-6; D perhaps matches TRBD1 (5 bases). The length of the CDR3 is 18 residues. V lost 5 bases, J lost 5 bases, and 22 bases lay in between. The germline gives CDR1 SEHNR, CDR2 FQNEAQ (reference sequence). The CDR3, as DNA: TGTGCCAGCAGCCACGGGGGGTCAGTCACAACAAATAATTCACCCCTCCACTTT. Translated: CASSHGGSVTTNNSPLHF.

The CDR3 DNA sequence: TGTGCCAGTAGTTCGCGACAGGGGAGTCGGGCTAACTATGGCTACACCTTC. It yields the protein CASSSRQGSRANYGYTF. The chain employs TRBV19 and TRBJ1-2, with 8 nucleotides matching TRBD1. The germline gives CDR1 LNHDA, CDR2 SQIVND (reference sequence). Trimming took 5 bases from V and 0 from J; bases not matched to a gene: 11. The CDR3 extends over 17 amino acids.

This clone showed up just once. This chain joins TRBV7-8 and TRBJ2-5, with 11 bases that match TRBD1. Germline V gene lookup returns CDR1 SGHVS and CDR2 FQNEAQ. The CDR3 sequence is 17 residues long. Germline trimming cut 4 bases from V and 3 bases from J; bases unmatched to any gene: 10. In nucleotides, the CDR3 is TGTGCCAGCAGCTACCTTCTTCCGGGACAGGGGGAAGAGACCCAGTACTTC. It codes for CASSYLLPGQGEETQYF.

Here the CDR3 reads CASSQDPAGGYSTDTQYF. CDR3 nucleotides: TGTGCCAGCAGCCAAGATCCAGCGGGGGGATATAGCACAGATACGCAGTATTTT. The chain combines TRBV4-2 with TRBJ2-3, with TRBD2 identical over 9 bases. Per the germline V gene, CDR1 is LGHNA and CDR2 is YNFKEQ. The CDR3 totals 18 residues. J lost 0 bases, V lost 0 bases, and 7 bases had no gene match.

A note on this clone: Germline is not matched at one junction end, which may reflect a read error. V is TRBV7-6 and J is TRBJ2-7; 8 nucleotides match TRBD1. Germline-derived CDR1 and CDR2 are SGHVS and FNYEAQ. The CDR3 length is 15 residues. Here the CDR3 DNA reads TGTGCCAGCAGATTAGGCCCAGGGGGCGGGGACGAGCAGTACTTC. Protein: CASRLGPGGGDEQYF. Complete variable domain (other parts from reference TRBV7-6 and TRBJ2-7): GAGVSQSPRYKVTKRGQDVALRCDPISGHVSLYWYRQALGQGPEFLTYFNYEAQQDKSGLPNDRFSAERPEGSISTLTIQRTEQRDSAMYRCASRLGPGGGDEQYFGPGTRLTVT.

The J gene is TRBJ2-1, the V gene TRBV3-1 (or the pseudogene TRBV3-2); 13 bases map to TRBD2. The V gene end was trimmed by 2 bases and the J gene end by 9 bases; junction bases not matched to a gene: 13. The CDR3 sequence is 18 residues long. Germline CDR1 reads LGHDT; CDR2 reads YNNKEL (reference sequence). CDR3 protein: CASSQSFGLAGESGEQFF. In DNA form, the CDR3 reads TGTGCCAGCAGCCAATCCTTCGGACTAGCGGGAGAGTCCGGTGAGCAGTTCTTC.

This rearrangement joins TRBV5-4 to TRBJ2-7, with 9 nucleotides matching TRBD2. Losses at the gene ends were 1 base for V and 4 bases for J; bases not matched to a gene: 0. This CDR3 has 13 amino acids. Germline V lookup: CDR1 SGHNT, CDR2 YYREEE (reference sequence). CDR3 nucleotide sequence: TGTGCCAGCAGCTTGACTAGCGGGTACGAGCAGTACTTC. This encodes CASSLTSGYEQYF.

The chain has TRBV27 and TRBJ2-7; D is possibly TRBD2 (6 bases). CDR1 is MNHEY, CDR2 SMNVEV, per germline (reference sequence). The CDR3 length is 14 residues. With 1 base removed from V and 1 base from J, the gap between germline ends came to 8 bases. The CDR3 bases are TGTGCCAGCAGTTTATATCGGGGGTCCTACGAGCAGTACTTC. Translated, it gives CASSLYRGSYEQYF.

V usage is TRBV29-1 and J usage is TRBJ2-3, with 8 bases aligning to TRBD2. The V segment lost 6 bases and the J segment 1 base; nucleotides outside the gene matches: 9. This CDR3 has 15 residues. From germline, CDR1 is SQVTM and CDR2 ANQGSEA. The CDR3 is CSVAKLAVGTDTQYF. The CDR3 region has the DNA TGCAGCGTCGCGAAACTAGCGGTTGGCACAGATACGCAGTATTTT.

On this clone itself: An end of the junction does not agree with germline; a read error may underlie this. The CDR3 DNA reads TGTGCCAGCAGCTACTCCTTCGGGGGGAACTCCTACAATGAGCAGTTCTTC. This gives the protein CASSYSFGGNSYNEQFF. The genes are TRBV6-2 or TRBV6-3 and TRBJ2-1; TRBD2 matches at 7 bases. The CDR3 is 17 amino acids. The germline V gene encodes CDR1 MNHEY and CDR2 SVGEGT.

The rearrangement joins TRBV7-2 to TRBJ1-3, with TRBD1 matching over 8 bases. The germline V gene encodes CDR1 SGHTA and CDR2 FQGNSA. The CDR3 runs 13 residues. V shed 6 bases and J 8 bases; nucleotides not matched to a gene: 6. The CDR3 nucleotides read TGTGCCAGCAGGAGGACAGGGACAGACACCATATATTTT. As protein: CASRRTGTDTIYF.

V and J are TRBV3-1 (or the pseudogene TRBV3-2) and TRBJ2-7, with 8 positions matching TRBD1. The germline V gene encodes CDR1 LGHDT and CDR2 YNNKEL (reference sequence). V was clipped by 3 bases and J by 11 bases; unmatched bases: 12. The CDR3 contains 14 residues. The CDR3 DNA follows: TGTGCCAGCAGCCAGGGGTCCGGACAGGGAACGGAGTACTTC. As protein: CASSQGSGQGTEYF.

This clone was seen only once. The chain employs TRBV6-5 and TRBJ2-3, with a possible D match to TRBD2 (7 bases). The CDR3 extends over 15 amino acids. V gave up 7 bases and J gave up 2 bases, with 16 bases separating them. Germline CDR1 MNHEY, CDR2 SVGAGI. DNA for the CDR3: TGTGCCAGCACCTGGGGGGGGCTTTCCACAGATACGCAGTATTTT. Its protein is CASTWGGLSTDTQYF.

The CDR3 coding sequence is TGTGCCAGCAGTTTAGGGACAGGGCTCAATGAGCAGTTCTTC. This gives the protein CASSLGTGLNEQFF. The gene calls are TRBV27 and TRBJ2-1; 9 bases fit TRBD1. Germline CDR1 and CDR2: MNHEY and SMNVEV (reference sequence). Losses at the gene ends were 2 bases for V and 6 bases for J; bases not matched to a gene: 2. This CDR3 contains 14 residues.

J is TRBJ2-3 and V is TRBV19; TRBD2 agrees at 7 bases. V gave up 7 bases and J gave up 1 base; unmatched junction bases: 8. The CDR3 sequence is 15 residues long. Germline V gives CDR1 LNHDA, CDR2 SQIVND (reference sequence). This CDR3 is CASKELASGTDTQYF. CDR3 nucleotides: TGTGCCAGTAAAGAACTAGCGTCCGGCACAGATACGCAGTATTTT.

The V call is TRBV2, the J call TRBJ2-3, with D possibly matching TRBD2 (6 bases). Trimming pared 0 bases from V and 5 bases from J, leaving 6 bases between. The germline CDR1 and CDR2 sequences are SNHLY and FYNNEI. The CDR3 is made up of 13 amino acids. The CDR3 sequence: CASSEAGGDTQYF. DNA of the CDR3: TGTGCCAGCAGTGAAGCGGGGGGAGATACGCAGTATTTT.